Below, 4 T cell receptor beta chains from the same sample are listed, as sequenced in a study of blood T cells in healthy people across ages. A sample-barcoded 5' primer and a J-beta primer mix were used in a second PCR of about 7 to 12 cycles. Using its own MiXCR run on the 5' RACE reads, TCRdb lists one record per CDR3 protein. In the table there are approximately 1.5 million distinct CDR3 sequences, approximately 43% of which are singletons. The material sequenced was blood. The receptor set was obtained from a young woman in good health.

V gene TRBV30 combines with J gene TRBJ2-7, with D perhaps matching TRBD1 (6 bases). The V and J ends lost 6 bases and 3 bases respectively, with 18 bases between them. The CDR3 runs 14 residues. Germline V gene sequence: CDR1 GTSNPN, CDR2 SVGIG (reference sequence). CDR3 nucleotides: TGTGCCTGCTCAGCCTCCGGGACAATCTACGAGCAGTACTTC. It is translated as CACSASGTIYEQYF.

The chain employs TRBV20-1 and TRBJ1-6, with D maybe TRBD1 (5 bases). Germline assignment: CDR1 DFQATT and CDR2 SNEGSKA (reference sequence). The CDR3 is made up of 13 amino acids. The V gene lost 2 bases and the J gene lost 5 bases, with 7 bases spanning the gap. Written as DNA, the CDR3 is TGCAGTGCTAGAAGCAGGGATAATTCACCCCTCCACTTT. Translation: CSARSRDNSPLHF.

This chain joins TRBV25-1 and TRBJ2-1, with D possibly being TRBD1 (7 bases). This CDR3 contains 16 residues. The V and J ends lost 3 bases and 4 bases respectively, with 16 bases between them. Germline CDR1 is MGHDK and CDR2 is SYGVNS. The CDR3 nucleotides read TGTGCCAGCAGTGACCAGGGGGGTTGGGGGTACAATGAGCAGTTCTTC. It is translated as CASSDQGGWGYNEQFF.

This clonotype was detected only a few times. The V gene is TRBV6-5, the J gene TRBJ2-1; 7 bases are shared with TRBD2. Germline assignment: CDR1 MNHEY and CDR2 SVGAGI. The CDR3 sequence is 16 residues long. V lost 6 bases, J lost 4 bases, and 12 bases stayed unmatched. CDR3 sequence reads: CASSRLASHRYNEQFF. CDR3 DNA: TGTGCCAGCAGCCGACTAGCCTCCCACCGTTACAATGAGCAGTTCTTC.